The entry that follows covers one TCR beta chain sequence. What it binds is unknown. In TCRdb, the RT-PCR reads were re-called with MiXCR into one record per CDR3 protein. The table shows a few hundred thousand distinct CDR3 sequences, with approximately 11% occurring only once. The entry originates in a study of response to subunit inactivated influenza vaccine. Broader study findings: There was a suggestion from the authors that each seasonal influenza vaccination recruits few new T cells.

The J segment lost 0 bases and the V segment lost 3 bases, leaving 7 bases of the junction unmatched. Germline V gives CDR1 DFQATT, CDR2 SNEGSKA (reference sequence). This CDR3 contains 16 residues. This chain joins TRBV20-1 and TRBJ2-3, with 9 nucleotides matching TRBD2. This TCR came from a man aged 45-60 years who received an inactivated influenza vaccine. The source material was PBMCs from blood, sampled roughly 48 days after vaccination. The CDR3 coding sequence is TGCAGTGCTAGTCGTAGCGGGGGCCTTAGCACAGATACGCAGTATTTT. It is translated as CSASRSGGLSTDTQYF.